These T cell receptor beta chains were read from a single sample in a study of T cell repertoires in cytomegalovirus infection. In TCRdb, the reads were re-called with MiXCR into one record per CDR3 protein. The sample gives more than 150,000 distinct CDR3 sequences, 15% to 20% of which show up once; roughly a sixth is in the top ten. The sequenced sample consisted of CD8+ T cells from PBMCs. These receptor sequences come from a human donor in good health (CMV status not recorded). Some clones in this sample may be carry-over from other donors' samples. Each CDR3 is given with its conserved first and last residue. The order of the fields is clone size, J gene, V gene, CDR3 protein. For some rows the clone size is stated as once, few or many, or as a class when expanded; others skip it.

abundance: .
j_gene: TRBJ2-7
v_gene: TRBV20-1
CDR3aa: CSATAGAEEQYF

abundance: few
j_gene: TRBJ1-1
v_gene: TRBV7-2
CDR3aa: CASSLPWTGERDTEAFF

abundance: few
j_gene: TRBJ2-7
v_gene: TRBV2
CDR3aa: CASRTAGTSFF

abundance: many
j_gene: TRBJ1-2
v_gene: TRBV28
CDR3aa: CASRHRGNDGYTF

abundance: few
j_gene: TRBJ2-3
v_gene: TRBV7-2
CDR3aa: CASSLNWLAGDTQYF

abundance: .
j_gene: TRBJ1-1
v_gene: TRBV20-1
CDR3aa: CSASGGARMNTEAFF

abundance: few
j_gene: TRBJ2-1
v_gene: TRBV2
CDR3aa: CASSEKFGNEQFF

abundance: .
j_gene: TRBJ2-2
v_gene: TRBV6-8
CDR3aa: CASSYSSGRDTGELFF

abundance: .
j_gene: TRBJ2-7
v_gene: TRBV28
CDR3aa: CASSRYRGQSEQYF

abundance: few
j_gene: TRBJ2-7
v_gene: TRBV27
CDR3aa: CASSFGQANEQYF

abundance: few
j_gene: TRBJ2-1
v_gene: TRBV7-9
CDR3aa: CASSNRESSYNEQFF

abundance: few
j_gene: TRBJ2-1
v_gene: TRBV5-6
CDR3aa: CASSLFYPSGGSYNEQFF

abundance: .
j_gene: TRBJ2-3
v_gene: TRBV11-2
CDR3aa: CASSPCAGITDTQYF

abundance: .
j_gene: TRBJ1-1
v_gene: TRBV4-1
CDR3aa: CASSQGETRDEAFF

abundance: few
j_gene: TRBJ1-5
v_gene: TRBV7-2
CDR3aa: CASSFGRQPQHF

abundance: .
j_gene: TRBJ2-7
v_gene: TRBV14
CDR3aa: CASSQDLRTSRREQYF

abundance: few
j_gene: TRBJ1-2
v_gene: TRBV12-3/TRBV12-4
CDR3aa: CASSPHVGGKNGYTF

abundance: few
j_gene: TRBJ2-7
v_gene: TRBV7-2
CDR3aa: CASSLFEREGDEQYF

abundance: .
j_gene: TRBJ1-5
v_gene: TRBV25-1
CDR3aa: CASSESVTDGNQPQHF

abundance: .
j_gene: TRBJ2-7
v_gene: TRBV5-4
CDR3aa: CASSSEPGTFHYEQYF

abundance: .
j_gene: TRBJ2-5
v_gene: TRBV27
CDR3aa: CASSFTSGETQYF

abundance: .
j_gene: TRBJ2-7
v_gene: TRBV29-1
CDR3aa: CSVSRLDKYEQYF

abundance: .
j_gene: TRBJ1-2
v_gene: TRBV6-6
CDR3aa: CASSPDSICIFF

abundance: few
j_gene: TRBJ2-7
v_gene: TRBV7-2
CDR3aa: CASSFWASSTYEQYF

abundance: .
j_gene: TRBJ1-1
v_gene: TRBV6-6
CDR3aa: CASSFSTGNEAFF

abundance: few
j_gene: TRBJ1-2
v_gene: TRBV28
CDR3aa: CASSDRQGRMEGYTF

abundance: few
j_gene: TRBJ2-7
v_gene: TRBV20-1
CDR3aa: CSAMGPGSYEQYF

abundance: many
j_gene: TRBJ2-7
v_gene: TRBV4-1
CDR3aa: CASSQDQDEGSYEQYF

abundance: few
j_gene: TRBJ1-1
v_gene: TRBV20-1
CDR3aa: CSALPDEMNTEAFF

abundance: .
j_gene: TRBJ1-5
v_gene: TRBV2
CDR3aa: CASSARSDYRPQHF

abundance: few
j_gene: TRBJ2-7
v_gene: TRBV28
CDR3aa: CASRRGRTRSYEQYF

abundance: .
j_gene: TRBJ2-7
v_gene: TRBV6-2/TRBV6-3
CDR3aa: CASSYSDQGSYEQYF

abundance: few
j_gene: TRBJ2-7
v_gene: TRBV6-5
CDR3aa: CASSYTRDSGYEQYF

abundance: .
j_gene: TRBJ1-2
v_gene: TRBV7-2
CDR3aa: CASSGRRPGDGYTF

abundance: few
j_gene: TRBJ2-4
v_gene: TRBV7-9
CDR3aa: CASSPLAGGESIQYF

abundance: once
j_gene: TRBJ1-1
v_gene: TRBV5-6
CDR3aa: CASSLVGGWTEAFF

abundance: .
j_gene: TRBJ2-7
v_gene: TRBV4-3
CDR3aa: CASSQAGVNYEQYF